This T cell receptor (beta chain) was identified in a study of PD-1 blockade in mismatch repair-deficient tumors. Clones were sequenced by immunoSEQ multiplex PCR, and TCRdb holds only the in-frame ones, with some missing. The table has around 30,000 clones, 65% to 85% seen once. Every patient had mismatch repair deficiency by PCR or immunohistochemistry. A few pembrolizumab responders had their TCRs sequenced. Germline V gives CDR1 SGHDT, CDR2 YYEEEE. The CDR3 sequence is 14 residues long. The V gene lost 4 bases and the J gene lost 1 base, with 9 bases spanning the gap. Sequencing used PBMCs, obtained less than 7 weeks after starting pembrolizumab. The source is an adult with mismatch repair-deficient cancer. V gene TRBV5-6 combines with J gene TRBJ1-5; no definite D call. CDR3 protein: CASSRRGSNQPQHF. The CDR3 DNA sequence: TGTGCCAGCAGCCGTCGAGGGAGCAATCAGCCCCAGCATTTT.